This TCR beta chain was sequenced during a study of cytomegalovirus exposure and HLA in healthy donors (dated by TCRdb to the late 2010s). The study in broad terms: An earlier analysis of several hundred of the donors reported roughly 300 Gb of sequence data and 100 million to 130 million unique TCR beta sequences from some 180 million T cells. Among about 390 genotyped donors of the cohort, an average of about 240,000 unique TCR beta nucleotide sequences were sequenced per donor, around a sixth of them non-productive. The study profiled the T cell repertoires of under 700 subjects by immunosequencing and related them to cytomegalovirus serostatus. The study aimed to test whether cataloging public T cell receptors could reveal signatures of past pathogen exposure. Donor age, sex, ethnicity and CMV serostatus were compiled alongside the repertoire data. To study patterns of TCR occurrence, a later analysis re-analyzed previously published TCR beta repertoires from just over 650 donors and added high-resolution HLA genotyping. To decide whether each TCR beta V gene segment behaved as functional or pseudogenic, an earlier analysis of some 570 of the donors relied on high-throughput TCR beta sequencing. In the later analysis, no new phenotypic data were used to find candidate immune exposures; instead, reliance was placed on TCR beta sequences and their occurrence across donors. Both class I and class II loci were covered by HLA typing, at four-digit resolution. An early release that covered about 600 HLA-typed donors contained approximately 320 gigabases of sequencing data and roughly 84 million unique TCR sequences. The number of donors typed differed by locus, with 629-630 for A, B, C, DRB1 and DQB1, 522 for DQA1, about 610 for DPA1, and approximately 470 for DPB1. Among the roughly 390 genotyped donors, around 81% belonged to the genetic ancestry cluster associated with self-reported Caucasian donors. High-throughput TCR immunosequencing, statistical association of individual TCRs with disease status, and machine learning were combined to predict cytomegalovirus infection status. Genome-wide SNP genotypes for about 65% of the 666 donors were used in a later genetic analysis, which treated that subset as a discovery cohort. Every repertoire in the discovery cohort had been generated on one and the same sequencing platform. Because of strong linkage in the cohort, roughly five DR-DQ haplotypes were treated as single units for association and clustering. In addition to the first cohort of approximately 670 subjects, a separate validation cohort of approximately 110 different subjects was used.

The cohort comprised approximately 700 healthy bone marrow donors. Cohort members were all nominally healthy when sampled, although unrecorded immune exposures were likely present. The donor was CMV seronegative and was included in the group of a few hundred seronegative cohort members. Every donor gave a peripheral blood sample, and the peripheral blood mononuclear cells from that sample were used for TCR beta sequencing. Genomic DNA extraction from the blood cell samples was performed with the Qiagen DNeasy Blood Extraction Kit. The library was obtained by the immunoSEQ multiplex PCR assay. For the multiplex PCR, a mixture combining 60 forward primers for TCR Vbeta segments and 13 reverse primers for TCR Jbeta segments was used. The CDR3 region of rearranged TCR beta genes was amplified from genomic DNA with a multiplex PCR assay. Amplified TCR beta libraries were sequenced as 87-base-pair reads on the Illumina HiSeq System. As for how the authors treated the data: Across the 666 repertoires, a later analysis counted 75 million to 90 million unique TCR beta chains, around 11 million of which were shared by at least two donors. Raw reads were error-corrected and collapsed into unique sequences by a nearest-neighbor algorithm in which closely related sequences were merged to remove PCR and sequencing errors. CDR3 sequences were aligned to IMGT reference sequences to assign V, D and J gene segments. For a sequence to be retained, at least a six-nucleotide match to both a V gene segment and a J gene segment was required. Rearrangements were called productive when the CDR3 lacked stop codons and stayed in frame with V and J; all others were non-productive. CDR3 was defined by IMGT convention, running from the second conserved V-encoded cysteine to the conserved J-encoded phenylalanine. The earlier analysis of about 530 of the donors excluded any sequence lacking an unambiguous match to a single V gene segment. An earlier analysis of several hundred of the donors called V segments functional above 56.7% productive rearrangements and segregating when the between-donor standard deviation exceeded 5%. To diagnose cytomegalovirus status from the catalog of TCR beta chain sequences, a statistical classification framework was built. V and J gene assignment, in a later analysis, came from comparing TCR nucleotide sequences with IMGT/GENE-DB human TR gene sequences. In a later analysis, CDR3 sequences and most-parsimonious VDJ recombination scenarios were assigned using the TCRdist pipeline. In a later analysis, every TCR beta chain was defined by the combination of its CDR3 amino acid sequence and its V-gene family, and reads without a unique V-gene family were dropped. In a later analysis, approximately 640 highly shared, low-generation-probability nucleotide sequences were removed to address suspected cross-contamination and a sequencing artifact. In a later analysis, a clonal expansion index was calculated for each public chain from normalized within-repertoire ranks of inferred template counts. In a later analysis, generation probabilities were computed using a VDJ recombination model fitted to out-of-frame rearrangements, and the results were checked against IGoR. Hypergeometric tests were used in a later analysis to score TCR-TCR, TCR-HLA and TCR-CMV co-occurrence, with a repertoire-size bias correction applied to the TCR pairs. False discovery rates were estimated in a later analysis by permuting HLA or CMV assignments 20 times. A later analysis grouped co-occurring TCRs with DBSCAN, adding TCRdist sequence similarity when clustering within HLA-allele-positive subsets. Co-occurrence clustering excluded repertoires with fewer than 30,000 or more than 120,000 public chains, plus five with anomalous nucleotide sharing. This is the immuneACCESS table as TCRdb keeps it, with only in-frame sequences that have V and J called. A part of the clones is gone; compared with another copy, unresolved V genes explain less than half, and the rest is unexplained. V and J calls plus clone size are reproduced from that table; the DNA served to infer D and trimming. Recorded for this sample are about 98,000 clones; more than 60% of them occurred a single time. The top ten clones comprise 2% to 2.5% of the sample.

Remarks on this clone: No cognate antigen has been identified for it. No much larger clone is present one base from it, and per-base qualities are unavailable.

Overall study outcomes, separate from this receptor: The cohort was sequenced for TCR beta chains only, and without alpha or paired-chain data the features that could be detected were limited. The study listed 150 to 200 TCR beta chains as associated with cytomegalovirus. In an earlier analysis of about 550 of the donors, most TCR beta V segments were observed in productive rearrangements about 87% or about 30% of the time, broadly matching IMGT annotations. The authors suggested that the approach could potentially be generalized to other disease states and immunological phenotypes. In a later genetic analysis, a missense DCLRE1C variant was associated with V-gene and J-gene trimming of TCR beta chains, and the association was replicated in an independent cohort. The only immune exposure information available for the cohort was CMV serostatus. Some IMGT-functional V segments, including TRBV6-2 and TRBV6-3, could not be told apart with the 87-base-pair reads, so those segments were excluded. Most CMV-associated TCR beta chains appeared to be HLA-restricted in a later analysis, and the HLA associations seemed to be driven largely by CMV exposure. A further reported finding was that TCR beta sequences accurately predicted the HLA-A and HLA-B alleles for most subjects in the first cohort. According to a later analysis, parvovirus B19, influenza, CMV and Epstein-Barr virus appeared linked to several top co-occurrence clusters. The earlier analysis of nearly 600 of the donors excluded approximately 15 rarely observed V segments, including chromosome 9 orphons, because counts were too low. Presence/absence analyses assumed roughly uniform sequencing depth across donors, an assumption that may not hold. In a later analysis, TCR association rates were found to vary across HLA loci, with the most associated TCRs seen for DRB1 alleles and the fewest for HLA-C alleles. Because HLA typing was missing for some donors at each locus, association tests included only the typed subset. Compared with the roughly 670-donor mean, donors in an Asian-associated ancestry cluster had fewer N-insertions in productive TCRs, according to a later genetic analysis. Linkage disequilibrium might explain the correlated functional status among segregating V segments, but an unknown experimental factor could not be excluded. In both the original and validation cohorts, the classifier was reported to diagnose cytomegalovirus status with high specificity and sensitivity. A few of the identified cytomegalovirus-associated TCR beta chains were confirmed in vitro to be specific for cytomegalovirus antigens. When HLA alleles, especially DR and DQ, strongly co-occurred, attributing TCR associations to individual alleles was difficult. While some public TCRs were present in many individuals, most TCR sequences turned up only very rarely across donors. In a later analysis, HLA-associated TCR beta chains showed more clonal expansion and lower generation probabilities than non-associated chains that were equally common. At a false discovery rate of 0.05, a later analysis linked around 17,000 TCR beta sequences to specific HLA alleles. The sequencing pipeline was judged likely to have produced a cluster of highly shared sequence variants as a technical artifact.

The CDR3 measures 16 amino acids from cysteine to phenylalanine. The sequence is cut down to CDR3 DNA, 48 bases in frame from base 1. Based on the germline V gene, the CDR1 and CDR2 sequences are LGHNA and YSLEER. Between the V and J ends, shortened by 2 bases and 0 bases respectively, the junction contains 13 bases. Input material: PBMCs. This TCR came from a man between 50 and 59 years old in good health and CMV-seronegative. The sequence links TRBV4-3 to TRBJ1-2; the D gene is possibly TRBD1, with 5 bases matching. In nucleotide form, the sequence is TGCGCCAGCAGCCAATCGGCAGGGCCGTCTAACTATGGCTACACCTTC. The resulting protein is CASSQSAGPSNYGYTF.